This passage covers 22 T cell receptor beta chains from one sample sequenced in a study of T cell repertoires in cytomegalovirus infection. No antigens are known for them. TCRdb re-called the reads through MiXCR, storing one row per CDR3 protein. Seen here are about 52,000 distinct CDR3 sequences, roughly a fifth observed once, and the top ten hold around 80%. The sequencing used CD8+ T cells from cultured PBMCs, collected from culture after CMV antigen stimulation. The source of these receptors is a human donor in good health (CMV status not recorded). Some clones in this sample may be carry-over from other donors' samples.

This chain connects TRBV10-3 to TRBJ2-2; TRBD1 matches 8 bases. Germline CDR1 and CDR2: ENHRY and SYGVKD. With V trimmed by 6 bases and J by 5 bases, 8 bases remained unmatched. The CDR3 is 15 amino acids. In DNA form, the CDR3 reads TGTGCCATCAGCCCTGGGGACAGGAATACCGGGGAGCTGTTTTTT. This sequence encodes CAISPGDRNTGELFF.

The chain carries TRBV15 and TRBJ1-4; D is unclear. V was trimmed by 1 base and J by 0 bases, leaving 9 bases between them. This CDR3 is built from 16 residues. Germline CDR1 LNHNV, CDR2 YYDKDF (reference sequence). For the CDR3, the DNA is TGTGCCACCAGCAGAGTCTCAGGTGCAACTAATGAAAAACTGTTTTTT. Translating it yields CATSRVSGATNEKLFF.

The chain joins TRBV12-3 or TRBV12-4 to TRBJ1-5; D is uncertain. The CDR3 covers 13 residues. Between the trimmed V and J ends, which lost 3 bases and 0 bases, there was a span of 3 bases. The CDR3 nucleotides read TGTGCCAGCAGTTTTGGTAGCAATCAGCCCCAGCATTTT. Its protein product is CASSFGSNQPQHF.

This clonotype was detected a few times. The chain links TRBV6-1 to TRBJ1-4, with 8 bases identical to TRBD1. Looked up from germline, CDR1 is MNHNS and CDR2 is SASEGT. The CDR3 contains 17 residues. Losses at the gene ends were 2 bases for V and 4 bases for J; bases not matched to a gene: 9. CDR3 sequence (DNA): TGTGCCAGCAGTGAACCCTGGCAGGGGGCCCATAATGAAAAACTGTTTTTT. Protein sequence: CASSEPWQGAHNEKLFF.

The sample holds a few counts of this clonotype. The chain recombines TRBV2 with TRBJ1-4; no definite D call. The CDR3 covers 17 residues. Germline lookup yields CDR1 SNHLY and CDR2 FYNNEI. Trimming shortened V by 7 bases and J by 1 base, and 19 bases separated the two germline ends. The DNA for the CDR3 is TGTGCCAGCATCCGTCTAGGGCAGCTCCTAACTAATGAAAAACTGTTTTTT. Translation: CASIRLGQLLTNEKLFF.

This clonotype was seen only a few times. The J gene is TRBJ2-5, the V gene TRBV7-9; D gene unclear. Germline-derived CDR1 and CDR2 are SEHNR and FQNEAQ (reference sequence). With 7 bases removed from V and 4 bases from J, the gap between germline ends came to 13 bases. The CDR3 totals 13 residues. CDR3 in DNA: TGTGCCAGCAACCCCAACTTACTAGAGACCCAGTACTTC. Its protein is CASNPNLLETQYF.

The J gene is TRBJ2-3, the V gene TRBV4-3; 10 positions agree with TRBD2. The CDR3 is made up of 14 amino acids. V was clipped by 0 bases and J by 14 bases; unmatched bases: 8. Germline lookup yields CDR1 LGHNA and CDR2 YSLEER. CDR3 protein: CASSQETERGGRYF. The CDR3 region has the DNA TGCGCCAGCAGCCAAGAAACCGAGCGGGGGGGCCGGTATTTT.

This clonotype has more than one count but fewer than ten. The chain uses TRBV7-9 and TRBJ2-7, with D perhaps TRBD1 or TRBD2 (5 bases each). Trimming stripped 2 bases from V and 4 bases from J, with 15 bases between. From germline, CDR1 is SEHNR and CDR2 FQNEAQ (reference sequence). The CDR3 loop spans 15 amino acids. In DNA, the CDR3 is TGTGCCAGCAGCTTATCCTGGGACGGATTTTACGAGCAGTACTTC. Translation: CASSLSWDGFYEQYF.

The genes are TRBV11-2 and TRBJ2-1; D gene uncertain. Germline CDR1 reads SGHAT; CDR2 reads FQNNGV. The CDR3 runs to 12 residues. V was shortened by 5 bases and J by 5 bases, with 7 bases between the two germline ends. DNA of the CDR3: TGTGCCAGCAGCGGTCCCCACAATGAGCAGTTCTTC. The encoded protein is CASSGPHNEQFF.

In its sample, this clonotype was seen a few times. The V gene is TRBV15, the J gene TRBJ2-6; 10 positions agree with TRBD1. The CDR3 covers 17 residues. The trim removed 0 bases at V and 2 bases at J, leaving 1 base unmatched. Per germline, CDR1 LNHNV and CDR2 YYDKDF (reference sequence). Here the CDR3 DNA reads TGTGCCACCAGCAGAGAGGGACAGGGGACTGGGGCCAACGTCCTGACTTTC. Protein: CATSREGQGTGANVLTF.

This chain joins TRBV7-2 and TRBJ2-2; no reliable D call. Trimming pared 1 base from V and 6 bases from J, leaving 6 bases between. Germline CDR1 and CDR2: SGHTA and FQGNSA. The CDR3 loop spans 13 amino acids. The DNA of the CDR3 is TGTGCCAGCAGCTTAGGTCTGTCCGGGGAGCTGTTTTTT. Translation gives CASSLGLSGELFF.

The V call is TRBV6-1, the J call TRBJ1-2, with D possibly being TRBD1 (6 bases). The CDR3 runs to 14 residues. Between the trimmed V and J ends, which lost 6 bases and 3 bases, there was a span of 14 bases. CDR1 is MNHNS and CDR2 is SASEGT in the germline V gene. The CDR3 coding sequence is TGTGCCAGCAGCTCCGGGGGCGGGTACTATGGCTACACCTTC. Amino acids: CASSSGGGYYGYTF.

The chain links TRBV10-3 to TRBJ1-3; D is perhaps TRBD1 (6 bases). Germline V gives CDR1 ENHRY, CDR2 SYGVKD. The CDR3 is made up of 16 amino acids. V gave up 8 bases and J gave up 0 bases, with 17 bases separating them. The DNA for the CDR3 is TGTGCCATCGATACCGGGACATCATACTCTGGAAACACCATATATTTT. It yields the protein CAIDTGTSYSGNTIYF.

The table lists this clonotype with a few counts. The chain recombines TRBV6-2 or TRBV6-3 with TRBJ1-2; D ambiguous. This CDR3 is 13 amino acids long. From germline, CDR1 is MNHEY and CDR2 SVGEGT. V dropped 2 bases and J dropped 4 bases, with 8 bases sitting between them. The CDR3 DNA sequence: TGTGCCAGCAGTTACGGGCGGACCTATGGCTACACCTTC. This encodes CASSYGRTYGYTF.

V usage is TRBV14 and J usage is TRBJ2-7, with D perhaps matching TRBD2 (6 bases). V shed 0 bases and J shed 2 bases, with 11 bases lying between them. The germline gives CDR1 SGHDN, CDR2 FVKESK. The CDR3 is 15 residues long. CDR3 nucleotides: TGTGCCAGCAGCCAAGAACCGCGGGGCACCTACGAGCAGTACTTC. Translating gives CASSQEPRGTYEQYF. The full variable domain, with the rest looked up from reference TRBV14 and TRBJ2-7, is EAGVTQFPSHSVIEKGQTVTLRCDPISGHDNLYWYRRVMGKEIKFLLHFVKESKQDESGMPNNRFLAERTGGTYSTLKVQPAELEDSGVYFCASSQEPRGTYEQYFGPGTRLTVT.

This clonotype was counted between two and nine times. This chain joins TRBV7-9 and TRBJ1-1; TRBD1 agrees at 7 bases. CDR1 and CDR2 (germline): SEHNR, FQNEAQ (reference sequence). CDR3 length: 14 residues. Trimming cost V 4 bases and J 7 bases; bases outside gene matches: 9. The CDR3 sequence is CASSSVQGRNEAFF. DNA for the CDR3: TGTGCCAGCAGCTCCGTACAGGGGAGGAATGAAGCTTTCTTT.

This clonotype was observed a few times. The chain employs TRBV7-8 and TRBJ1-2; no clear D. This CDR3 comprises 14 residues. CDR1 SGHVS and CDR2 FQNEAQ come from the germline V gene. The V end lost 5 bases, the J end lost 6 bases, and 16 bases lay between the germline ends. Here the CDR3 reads CASSTNSAKDGYTF. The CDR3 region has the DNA TGTGCCAGCAGCACCAATAGCGCCAAGGATGGCTACACCTTC.

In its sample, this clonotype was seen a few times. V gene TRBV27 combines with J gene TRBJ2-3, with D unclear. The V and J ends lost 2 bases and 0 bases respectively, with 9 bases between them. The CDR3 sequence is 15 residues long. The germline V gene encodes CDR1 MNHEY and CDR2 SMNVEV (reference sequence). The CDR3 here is CASSLSPTSTDTQYF. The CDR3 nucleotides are TGTGCCAGCAGTTTAAGCCCGACTAGCACAGATACGCAGTATTTT.

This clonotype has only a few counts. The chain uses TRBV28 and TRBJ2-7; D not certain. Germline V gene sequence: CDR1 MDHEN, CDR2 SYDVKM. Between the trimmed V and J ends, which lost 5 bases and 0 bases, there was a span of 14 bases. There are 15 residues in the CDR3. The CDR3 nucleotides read TGTGCCAGCAGTGAGCCCCGTGAGGTCTCCTACGAGCAGTACTTC. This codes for CASSEPREVSYEQYF.

The CDR3 DNA is TGCGCCAGCAGCCAAGGGGACAGGACTCCGGGCGGTGGCTACACCTTC. It yields the protein CASSQGDRTPGGGYTF. The gene calls are TRBV4-1 and TRBJ1-2; TRBD1 agrees at 8 bases. The V gene end was trimmed by 1 base and the J gene end by 7 bases; junction bases not matched to a gene: 11. Germline assignment: CDR1 MGHRA and CDR2 YSYEKL. The CDR3 contains 16 residues.

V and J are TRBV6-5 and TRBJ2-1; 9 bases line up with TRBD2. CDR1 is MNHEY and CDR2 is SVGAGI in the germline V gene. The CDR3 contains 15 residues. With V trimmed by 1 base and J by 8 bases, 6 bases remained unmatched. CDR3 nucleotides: TGTGCCAGCAGTTACTTGCGGGGGGGCCAGCATGAGCAGTTCTTC. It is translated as CASSYLRGGQHEQFF.

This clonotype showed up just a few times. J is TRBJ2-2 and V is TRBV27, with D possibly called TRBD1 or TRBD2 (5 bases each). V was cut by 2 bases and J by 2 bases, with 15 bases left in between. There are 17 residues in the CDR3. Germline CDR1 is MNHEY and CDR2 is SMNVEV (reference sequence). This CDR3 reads CASSLTRGRGNTGELFF. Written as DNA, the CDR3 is TGTGCCAGCAGTTTAACCCGGGGACGGGGTAACACCGGGGAGCTGTTTTTT.